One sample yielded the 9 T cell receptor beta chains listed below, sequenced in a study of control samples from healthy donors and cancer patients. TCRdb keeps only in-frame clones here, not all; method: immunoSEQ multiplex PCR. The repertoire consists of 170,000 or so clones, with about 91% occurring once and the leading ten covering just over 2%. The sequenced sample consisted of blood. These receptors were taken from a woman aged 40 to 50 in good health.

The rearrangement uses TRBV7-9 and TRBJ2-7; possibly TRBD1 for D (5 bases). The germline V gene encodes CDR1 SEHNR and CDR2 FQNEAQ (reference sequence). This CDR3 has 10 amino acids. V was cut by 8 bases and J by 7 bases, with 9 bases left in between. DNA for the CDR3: TGTGCCAGCTCAGGGCCGGAGCAGTACTTC. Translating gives CASSGPEQYF.

CDR3 DNA: TGTGCCAGCAGTCTGGAGGTGGGGAGGGAGCAGTACTTC. Protein sequence: CASSLEVGREQYF. The genes are TRBV27 and TRBJ2-7; tentative D call: TRBD2 (6 bases). Trimming left V 5 bases short and J 7 bases short, with 15 bases between. This CDR3 region has 13 residues. CDR1 MNHEY and CDR2 SMNVEV come from the germline V gene (reference sequence).

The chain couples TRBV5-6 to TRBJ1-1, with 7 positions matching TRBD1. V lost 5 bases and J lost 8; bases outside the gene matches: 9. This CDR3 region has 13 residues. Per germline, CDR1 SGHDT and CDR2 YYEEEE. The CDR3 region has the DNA TGTGCCAGCAGGAGGATTGGGACAGCGGAAGCTTTCTTT. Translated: CASRRIGTAEAFF.

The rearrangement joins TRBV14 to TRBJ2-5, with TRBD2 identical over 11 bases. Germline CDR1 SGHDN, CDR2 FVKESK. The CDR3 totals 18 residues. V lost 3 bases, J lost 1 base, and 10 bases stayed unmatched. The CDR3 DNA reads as TGTGCCAGCAGCCAGAGGTCCGGGACTAGCGGCTCCCAAGAGACCCAGTACTTC. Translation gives CASSQRSGTSGSQETQYF. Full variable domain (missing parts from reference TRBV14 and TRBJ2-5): EAGVTQFPSHSVIEKGQTVTLRCDPISGHDNLYWYRRVMGKEIKFLLHFVKESKQDESGMPNNRFLAERTGGTYSTLKVQPAELEDSGVYFCASSQRSGTSGSQETQYFGPGTRLLVL.

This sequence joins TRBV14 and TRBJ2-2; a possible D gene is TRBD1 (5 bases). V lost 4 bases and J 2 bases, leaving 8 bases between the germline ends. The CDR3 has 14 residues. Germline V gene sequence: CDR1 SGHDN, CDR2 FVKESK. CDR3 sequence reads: CASSRDSNTGELFF. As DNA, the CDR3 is TGTGCCAGCAGCCGTGACAGCAACACCGGGGAGCTGTTTTTT. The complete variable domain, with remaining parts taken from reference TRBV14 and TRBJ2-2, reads EAGVTQFPSHSVIEKGQTVTLRCDPISGHDNLYWYRRVMGKEIKFLLHFVKESKQDESGMPNNRFLAERTGGTYSTLKVQPAELEDSGVYFCASSRDSNTGELFFGEGSRLTVL.

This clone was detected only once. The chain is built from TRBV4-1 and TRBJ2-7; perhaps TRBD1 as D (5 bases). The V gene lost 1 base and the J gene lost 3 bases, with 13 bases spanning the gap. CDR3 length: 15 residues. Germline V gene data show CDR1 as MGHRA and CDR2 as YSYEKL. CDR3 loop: CASSQVGRASYEQYF. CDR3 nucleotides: TGCGCCAGCAGCCAAGTTGGCAGGGCAAGCTACGAGCAGTACTTC.

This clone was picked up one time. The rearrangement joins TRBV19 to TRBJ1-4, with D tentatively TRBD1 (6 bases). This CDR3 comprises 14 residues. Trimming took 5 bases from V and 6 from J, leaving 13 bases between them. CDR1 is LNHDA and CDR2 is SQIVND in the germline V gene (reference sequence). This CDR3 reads CASSSGQPHEKLFF. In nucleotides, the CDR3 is TGTGCCAGTAGTTCCGGACAGCCCCATGAAAAACTGTTTTTT.

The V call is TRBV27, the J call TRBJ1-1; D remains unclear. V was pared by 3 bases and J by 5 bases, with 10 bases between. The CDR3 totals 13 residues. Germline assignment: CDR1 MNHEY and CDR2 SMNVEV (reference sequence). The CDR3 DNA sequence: TGTGCCAGCAGTTTCGGCGGAGGGACTGAAGCTTTCTTT. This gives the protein CASSFGGGTEAFF.

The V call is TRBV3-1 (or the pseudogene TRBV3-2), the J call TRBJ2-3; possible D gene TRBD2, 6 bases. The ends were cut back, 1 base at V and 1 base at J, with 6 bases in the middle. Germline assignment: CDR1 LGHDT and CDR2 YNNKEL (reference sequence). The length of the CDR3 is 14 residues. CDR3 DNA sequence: TGTGCCAGCAGCCAAGTAGCGGGCACAGATACGCAGTATTTT. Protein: CASSQVAGTDTQYF.